This entry describes one TCR beta chain. The authors ran a second PCR of 7 to 11 cycles using a sample-barcoded 5' primer and a J-beta primer mix. Via MiXCR, TCRdb re-called the 5' RACE reads, giving one row per CDR3 protein. The sample shows about 1.6 million distinct CDR3 sequences, almost 35% of them seen only once. CDR1 DFQATT and CDR2 SNEGSKA come from the germline V gene (reference sequence). Trimming took 6 bases from V and 7 from J, leaving 25 bases between them. This CDR3 is built from 15 residues. Donors each provided about 10 milliliters of peripheral blood. The data stem from a study of blood T cells in healthy people across ages.

The sequencing sample was made of blood. This TCR came from a woman in her 30s in good health. J is TRBJ2-7 and V is TRBV20-1, with D perhaps matching TRBD1 or TRBD2 (5 bases each). CDR3: CSAEGPGRGTFEQYF. The CDR3 DNA sequence: TGCAGTGCCGAGGGTCCGGGACGCGGCACTTTTGAGCAGTACTTC.